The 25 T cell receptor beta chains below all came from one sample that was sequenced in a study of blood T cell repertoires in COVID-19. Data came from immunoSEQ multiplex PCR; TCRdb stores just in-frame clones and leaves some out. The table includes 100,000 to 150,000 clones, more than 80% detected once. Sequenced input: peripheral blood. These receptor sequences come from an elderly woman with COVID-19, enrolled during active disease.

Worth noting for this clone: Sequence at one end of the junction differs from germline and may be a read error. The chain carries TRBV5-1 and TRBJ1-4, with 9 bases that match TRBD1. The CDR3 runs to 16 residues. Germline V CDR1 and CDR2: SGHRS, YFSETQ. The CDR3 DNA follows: TGCGCCAGCAGCTCTCTCCCGGGACAGGGTAATGGAAAACTGTTTTTT. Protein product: CASSSLPGQGNGKLFF.

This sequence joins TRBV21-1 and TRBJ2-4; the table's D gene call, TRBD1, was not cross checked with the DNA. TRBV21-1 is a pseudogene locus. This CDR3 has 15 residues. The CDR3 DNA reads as TGTGCCAGCAGCGAGACAGAGCTAGCCAAAAACATTCAGTACTTC. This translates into CASSETELAKNIQYF.

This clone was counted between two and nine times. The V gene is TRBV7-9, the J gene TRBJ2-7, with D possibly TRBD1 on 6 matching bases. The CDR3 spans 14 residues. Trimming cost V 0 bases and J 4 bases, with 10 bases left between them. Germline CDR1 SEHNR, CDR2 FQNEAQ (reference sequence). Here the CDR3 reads CASSLAAGAYEQYF. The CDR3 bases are TGTGCCAGCAGCTTAGCGGCAGGGGCTTACGAGCAGTACTTC.

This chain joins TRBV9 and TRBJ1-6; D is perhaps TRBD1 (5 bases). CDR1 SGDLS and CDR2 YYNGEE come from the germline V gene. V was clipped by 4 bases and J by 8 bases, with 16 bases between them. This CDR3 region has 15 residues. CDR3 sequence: CASSPGDSSYSPLHF. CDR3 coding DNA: TGTGCCAGCAGCCCCGGGGACTCGTCTTATTCACCCCTCCACTTT. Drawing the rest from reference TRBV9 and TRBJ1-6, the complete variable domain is DSGVTQTPKHLITATGQRVTLRCSPRSGDLSVYWYQQSLDQGLQFLIQYYNGEERAKGNILERFSAQQFPDLHSELNLSSLELGDSALYFCASSPGDSSYSPLHFGNGTRLTVT.

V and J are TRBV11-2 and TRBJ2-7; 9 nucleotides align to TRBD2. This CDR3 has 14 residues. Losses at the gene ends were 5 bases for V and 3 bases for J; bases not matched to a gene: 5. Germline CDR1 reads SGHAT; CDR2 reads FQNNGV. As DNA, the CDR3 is TGTGCCAGCAGCCTCGGACTAGCGTTCTACGAGCAGTACTTC. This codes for CASSLGLAFYEQYF.

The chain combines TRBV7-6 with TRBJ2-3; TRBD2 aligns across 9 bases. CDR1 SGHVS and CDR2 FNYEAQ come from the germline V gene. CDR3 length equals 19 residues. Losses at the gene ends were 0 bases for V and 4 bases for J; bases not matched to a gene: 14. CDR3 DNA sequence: TGTGCCAGCAGCTTAGCGTGGGGGACTAGCCGAGCCATCCCAGATACGCAGTATTTT. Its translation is CASSLAWGTSRAIPDTQYF.

CDR3 sequence: CSVDSGAAYGYTF. The CDR3 DNA reads as TGCAGCGTTGATTCAGGGGCCGCATATGGCTACACCTTC. V usage is TRBV29-1 and J usage is TRBJ1-2, with D possibly matching TRBD1 (6 bases). CDR1 is SQVTM and CDR2 is ANQGSEA in the germline V gene. This CDR3 is built from 13 residues. V was clipped by 3 bases and J by 5 bases, with 13 bases between them.

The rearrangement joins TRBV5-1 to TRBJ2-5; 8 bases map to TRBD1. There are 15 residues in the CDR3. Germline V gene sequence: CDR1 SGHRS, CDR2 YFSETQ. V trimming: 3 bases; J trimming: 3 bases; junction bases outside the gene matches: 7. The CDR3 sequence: CASSSQDRVEETQYF. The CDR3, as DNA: TGCGCCAGCAGCTCCCAGGACAGGGTAGAAGAGACCCAGTACTTC.

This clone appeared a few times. CDR3 coding DNA: TGTGCCAGCAGTGAAGCCTCCAGCGCCCACTACGAGCAGTACTTC. Encoded protein: CASSEASSAHYEQYF. V is TRBV2 and J is TRBJ2-7; no clear D gene. This CDR3 has 15 amino acids. Germline V gene lookup returns CDR1 SNHLY and CDR2 FYNNEI. Trimming took 0 bases from V and 3 from J, leaving 12 bases between them.

CDR3 sequence reads: CASSYETGNIQYF. CDR3 bases: TGTGCCAGCAGTTACGAAACAGGAAACATTCAGTACTTC. This chain uses TRBV6-5 with TRBJ2-4; TRBD1 might be the D (5 bases). Per germline, CDR1 MNHEY and CDR2 SVGAGI. The V gene lost 2 bases and the J gene lost 6 bases, with 8 bases spanning the gap. CDR3 length equals 13 residues.

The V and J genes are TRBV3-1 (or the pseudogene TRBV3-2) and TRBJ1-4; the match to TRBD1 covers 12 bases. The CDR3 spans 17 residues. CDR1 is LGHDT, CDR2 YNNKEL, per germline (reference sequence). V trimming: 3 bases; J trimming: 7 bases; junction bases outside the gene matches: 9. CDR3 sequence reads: CASSQSGQGASGEKLFF. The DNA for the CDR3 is TGTGCCAGCAGCCAGTCGGGACAGGGGGCGTCGGGTGAAAAACTGTTTTTT.

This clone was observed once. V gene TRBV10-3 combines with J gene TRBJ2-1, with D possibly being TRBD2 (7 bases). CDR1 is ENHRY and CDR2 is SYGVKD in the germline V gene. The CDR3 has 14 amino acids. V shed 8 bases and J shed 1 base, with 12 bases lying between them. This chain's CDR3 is CAIGGAYSYNEQFF. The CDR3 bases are TGTGCCATCGGGGGGGCGTATTCCTACAATGAGCAGTTCTTC.

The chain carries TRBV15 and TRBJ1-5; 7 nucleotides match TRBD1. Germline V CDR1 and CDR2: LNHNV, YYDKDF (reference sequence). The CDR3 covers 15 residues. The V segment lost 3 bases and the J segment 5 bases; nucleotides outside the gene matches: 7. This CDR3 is CATSRKRQGYQPQHF. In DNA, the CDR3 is TGTGCCACCAGCAGGAAAAGACAGGGCTATCAGCCCCAGCATTTT.

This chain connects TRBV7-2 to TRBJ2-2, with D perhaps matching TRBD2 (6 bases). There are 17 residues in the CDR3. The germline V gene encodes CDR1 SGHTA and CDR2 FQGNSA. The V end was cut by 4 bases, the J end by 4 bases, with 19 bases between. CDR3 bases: TGTGCCAGCAGCTCCACTAATGCGGGGCGGGGCACCGGGGAGCTGTTTTTT. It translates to CASSSTNAGRGTGELFF.

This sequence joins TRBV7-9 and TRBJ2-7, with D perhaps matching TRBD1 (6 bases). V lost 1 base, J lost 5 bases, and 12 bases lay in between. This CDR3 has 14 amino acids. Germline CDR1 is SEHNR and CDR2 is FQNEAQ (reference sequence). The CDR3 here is CASSLGHRVDEQYF. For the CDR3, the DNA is TGTGCCAGCAGCTTAGGCCACAGGGTCGACGAGCAGTACTTC.

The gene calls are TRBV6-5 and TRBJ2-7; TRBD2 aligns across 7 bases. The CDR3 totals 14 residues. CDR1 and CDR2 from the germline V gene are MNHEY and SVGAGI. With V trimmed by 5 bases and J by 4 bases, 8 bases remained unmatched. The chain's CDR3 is CASSQREGRYEQYF. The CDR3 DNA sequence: TGTGCCAGCAGTCAAAGGGAGGGTCGGTACGAGCAGTACTTC.

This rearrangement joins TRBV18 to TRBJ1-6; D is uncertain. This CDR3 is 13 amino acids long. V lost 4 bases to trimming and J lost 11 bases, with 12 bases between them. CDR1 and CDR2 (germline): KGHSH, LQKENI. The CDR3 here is CASSLEGGTPLHF. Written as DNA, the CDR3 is TGTGCCAGCTCACTCGAGGGCGGGACACCCCTCCACTTT.

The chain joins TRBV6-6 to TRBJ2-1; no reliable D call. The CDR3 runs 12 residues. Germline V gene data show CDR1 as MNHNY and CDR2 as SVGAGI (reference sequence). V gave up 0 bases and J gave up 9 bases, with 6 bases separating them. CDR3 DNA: TGTGCCAGCAGTTACTCGGGCCTTGAGCAGTTCTTC. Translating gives CASSYSGLEQFF.

The CDR3, as DNA: TGTGCCAGCAGTTTCCCTCTAGACGAGCAGTACTTC. Its translation: CASSFPLDEQYF. The chain combines TRBV28 with TRBJ2-7, with D hard to call. The CDR3 sequence is 12 residues long. Germline lookup yields CDR1 MDHEN and CDR2 SYDVKM. Trimming removed 3 bases from V and 5 bases from J, with 8 bases in between.

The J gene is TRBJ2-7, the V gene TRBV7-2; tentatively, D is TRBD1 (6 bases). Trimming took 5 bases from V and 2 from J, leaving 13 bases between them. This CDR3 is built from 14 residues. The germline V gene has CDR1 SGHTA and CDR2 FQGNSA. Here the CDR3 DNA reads TGTGCCAGCAGCAGGCGGACAGAGACCTACGAGCAGTACTTC. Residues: CASSRRTETYEQYF.

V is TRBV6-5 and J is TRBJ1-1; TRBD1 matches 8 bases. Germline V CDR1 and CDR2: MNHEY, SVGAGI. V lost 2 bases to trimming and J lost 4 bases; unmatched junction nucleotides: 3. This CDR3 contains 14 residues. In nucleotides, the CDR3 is TGTGCCAGCAGTTACGACAGGGGCGGCACTGAAGCTTTCTTT. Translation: CASSYDRGGTEAFF.

The chain's CDR3 is CASSYGGTYGYTF. Here the CDR3 DNA reads TGTGCCAGCAGTTACGGGGGGACCTATGGCTACACCTTC. The chain uses TRBV6-5 and TRBJ1-2; weak D call: TRBD1 (5 bases). V was pared by 2 bases and J by 4 bases, with 8 bases between. Germline loops: CDR1 MNHEY, CDR2 SVGAGI. The length of the CDR3 is 13 residues.

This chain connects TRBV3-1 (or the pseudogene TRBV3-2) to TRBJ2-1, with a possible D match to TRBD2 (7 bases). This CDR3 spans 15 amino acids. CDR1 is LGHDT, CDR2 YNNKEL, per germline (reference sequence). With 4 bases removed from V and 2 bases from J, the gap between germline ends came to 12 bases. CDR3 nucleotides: TGTGCCAGCAGCCGGGGGGGCGGGACCTACAATGAGCAGTTCTTC. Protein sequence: CASSRGGGTYNEQFF.

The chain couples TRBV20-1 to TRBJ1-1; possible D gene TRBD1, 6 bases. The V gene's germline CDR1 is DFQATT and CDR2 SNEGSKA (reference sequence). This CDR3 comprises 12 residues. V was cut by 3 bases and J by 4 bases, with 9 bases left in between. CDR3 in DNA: TGCAGTGCTAGTCAGGGGCGCACTGAAGCTTTCTTT. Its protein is CSASQGRTEAFF.

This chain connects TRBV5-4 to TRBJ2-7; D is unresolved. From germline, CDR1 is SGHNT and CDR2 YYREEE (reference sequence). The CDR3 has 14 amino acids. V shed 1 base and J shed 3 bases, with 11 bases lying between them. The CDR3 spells CASSLSGGNYEQYF. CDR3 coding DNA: TGTGCCAGCAGCTTGAGTGGCGGAAACTACGAGCAGTACTTC.